The 10 T cell receptor beta chains below all came from one sample that was sequenced in a study of blood T cell repertoires in COVID-19. Using immunoSEQ multiplex PCR, the repertoire was profiled, and TCRdb retains in-frame clones only, with some absent. The table records some 390,000 clones, about 91% of them present only once. The source material was peripheral blood. The receptors stem from a woman aged 40 to 55 with COVID-19, enrolled during active disease.

This chain joins TRBV7-2 and TRBJ2-3, with 8 bases aligning to TRBD2. This CDR3 spans 14 amino acids. The V segment lost 8 bases and the J segment 5 bases; nucleotides outside the gene matches: 9. Germline CDR1 is SGHTA and CDR2 is FQGNSA. CDR3: CASSAGGRGDTQYF. CDR3 nucleotide sequence: TGTGCCAGCTCGGCGGGGGGCCGAGGAGATACGCAGTATTTT.

A few counts support this clone. This chain connects TRBV6-2 or TRBV6-3 to TRBJ2-7; no clear D gene. Germline V gene data show CDR1 as MNHEY and CDR2 as SVGEGT. Trimming removed 5 bases at V and 4 bases at J, with 6 bases between. The CDR3 runs to 11 residues. Written as DNA, the CDR3 is TGTGCCAGCAGTCCGCAGTACGAGCAGTACTTC. Translation: CASSPQYEQYF.

The V call is TRBV27, the J call TRBJ1-2; D uncertain. The V end was cut by 0 bases, the J end by 6 bases, with 8 bases between. CDR1 is MNHEY, CDR2 SMNVEV, per germline (reference sequence). The CDR3 is 13 residues long. CDR3 in amino acids: CASSLSASHGYTF. In nucleotides, the CDR3 is TGTGCCAGCAGTTTATCGGCTAGCCATGGCTACACCTTC.

The genes are TRBV19 and TRBJ2-7; tentative D call: TRBD2 (6 bases). Trimming took 1 base from V and 4 from J, leaving 11 bases between them. The germline CDR1 and CDR2 sequences are LNHDA and SQIVND (reference sequence). The CDR3 extends over 14 amino acids. CDR3: CASSIGGLRYEQYF. The CDR3 DNA reads as TGTGCCAGTAGTATAGGGGGACTGCGTTACGAGCAGTACTTC.

The V gene is TRBV7-9, the J gene TRBJ2-7, with 7 bases lining up with TRBD1. The CDR3 runs 16 residues. Trimming took 2 bases from V and 1 from J; bases not matched to a gene: 8. The germline V gene encodes CDR1 SEHNR and CDR2 FQNEAQ (reference sequence). CDR3 coding DNA: TGTGCCAGCAGCTTACCTAACAGGGGACAGTCCTACGAGCAGTACTTC. Translating gives CASSLPNRGQSYEQYF.

The chain links TRBV6-5 to TRBJ2-1; the match to TRBD1 covers 10 bases. CDR3 length: 15 amino acids. Trimming took 7 bases from V and 9 from J; bases not matched to a gene: 12. Germline-derived CDR1 and CDR2 are MNHEY and SVGAGI. CDR3 DNA sequence: TGTGCCAGCACCTCGGGGGACAGGGGACGGCTTGAGCAGTTCTTC. Its protein is CASTSGDRGRLEQFF.

V usage is TRBV27 and J usage is TRBJ2-1; 8 bases are shared with TRBD2. In germline, CDR1 is MNHEY, CDR2 SMNVEV (reference sequence). The CDR3 covers 16 residues. V trimming: 4 bases; J trimming: 0 bases; junction bases outside the gene matches: 5. The CDR3 sequence: CASSSWTSISYNEQFF. The CDR3 nucleotides read TGTGCCAGCAGTTCCTGGACTAGCATCTCCTACAATGAGCAGTTCTTC.

The chain links TRBV24-1 to TRBJ2-7; 8 nucleotides align to TRBD2. This CDR3 contains 19 residues. Germline V gene sequence: CDR1 KGHDR, CDR2 SFDVKD. Trimming at V came to 1 base and at J to 3 bases, leaving 16 bases not matched to a gene. CDR3 loop: CATSDFRLARVAGLYEQYF. The CDR3 DNA follows: TGTGCCACCAGTGATTTTCGCTTAGCTCGGGTAGCGGGGCTCTACGAGCAGTACTTC.

V usage is TRBV10-3 and J usage is TRBJ2-7, with TRBD1 identical over 7 bases. Germline loops: CDR1 ENHRY, CDR2 SYGVKD. Unmatched junction bases numbered 9, after V lost 5 bases and J lost 5 bases. This CDR3 has 14 amino acids. The CDR3 DNA is TGTGCCATCAGTAGAGCAGACAGGGAGAACGAGCAGTACTTC. This translates into CAISRADRENEQYF.

This clone was detected many times. This chain uses TRBV11-2 with TRBJ2-6, with TRBD2 as a possible D gene (6 bases). The CDR3 contains 15 residues. V was cut by 5 bases and J by 2 bases, with 10 bases left in between. The V gene's germline CDR1 is SGHAT and CDR2 FQNNGV. The CDR3 loop is CASSAPGAGANVLTF. The CDR3 DNA reads TGTGCCAGCAGCGCACCGGGGGCTGGGGCCAACGTCCTGACTTTC.